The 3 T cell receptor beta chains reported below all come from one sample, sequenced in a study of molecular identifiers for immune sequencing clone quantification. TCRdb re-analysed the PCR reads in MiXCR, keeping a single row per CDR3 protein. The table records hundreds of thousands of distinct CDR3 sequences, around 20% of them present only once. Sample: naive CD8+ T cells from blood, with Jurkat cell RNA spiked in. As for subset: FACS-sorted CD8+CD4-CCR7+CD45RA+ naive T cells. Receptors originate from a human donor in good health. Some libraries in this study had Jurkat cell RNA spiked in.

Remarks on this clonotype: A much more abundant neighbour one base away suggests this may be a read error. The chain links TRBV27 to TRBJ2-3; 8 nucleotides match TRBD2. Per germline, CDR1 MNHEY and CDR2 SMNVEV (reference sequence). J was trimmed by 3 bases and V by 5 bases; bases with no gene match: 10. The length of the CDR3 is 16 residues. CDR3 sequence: CASSPTAGAGTDTQYF. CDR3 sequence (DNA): TGTGCCAGCAGTCCAACAGCGGGGGCGGGGACAGATACGCAGTATTTT.

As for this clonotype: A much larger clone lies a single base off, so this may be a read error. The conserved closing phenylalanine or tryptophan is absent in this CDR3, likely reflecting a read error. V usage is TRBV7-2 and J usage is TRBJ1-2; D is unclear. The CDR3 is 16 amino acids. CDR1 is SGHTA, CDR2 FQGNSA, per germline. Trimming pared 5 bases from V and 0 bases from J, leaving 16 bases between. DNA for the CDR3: TGTGCCAGCAGCCGCTTAGAGGAGGTAGCTAACTATGGCTACACCCTC. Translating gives CASSRLEEVANYGYTL.

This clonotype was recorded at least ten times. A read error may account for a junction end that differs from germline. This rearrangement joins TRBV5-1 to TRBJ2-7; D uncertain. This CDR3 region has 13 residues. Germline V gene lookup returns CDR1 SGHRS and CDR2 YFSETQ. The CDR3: CASTLTLGYEQYF. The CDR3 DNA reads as TGCGCCAGCACCTTGACCCTGGGCTACGAGCAGTACTTC.